A single sample gave rise to the 2 T cell receptor beta chains below, sequenced in a study of T-cell reconstitution after alpha-beta-depleted transplantation in children. A library of TCRbeta sequences, prepared with unique molecular identifiers, was generated. From the PCR reads, TCRdb called clonotypes with MiXCR, one entry per CDR3 protein. The table includes approximately 79,000 distinct CDR3 sequences, about a sixth detected once. Here the sequenced sample was PBMCs, mostly from graft donor cells, taken 360 days after TCRalphabeta/CD19-depleted stem cell transplant. These receptors were collected from a male patient aged 2-15 years who had a stem cell transplant for acute lymphoblastic leukemia, so the T cells may come from the graft donor.

This clonotype was detected only a few times. The chain combines TRBV25-1 with TRBJ2-7; D remains ambiguous. CDR1 is MGHDK and CDR2 is SYGVNS in the germline V gene. The CDR3 is 15 residues long. V was cut by 3 bases and J by 0 bases, with 12 bases left in between. The CDR3 sequence is CASSETTTSSYEQYF. The DNA for the CDR3 is TGTGCCAGCAGTGAGACGACCACCAGCTCCTACGAGCAGTACTTC.

On this clonotype: Given a much more abundant clone one base away, this may be a read error. This rearrangement joins TRBV12-3 or TRBV12-4 to TRBJ1-2; D perhaps matches TRBD1 (5 bases). Trimming pared 7 bases from V and 9 bases from J, leaving 15 bases between. The CDR3 consists of 12 residues. The CDR3 coding sequence is TGTGCCAGCAAGGGACGGGTTGGGAGCTACACCTTC. Translated: CASKGRVGSYTF.